One and the same sample provided the 5 T cell receptor beta chains below, sequenced in a study of blood T cell repertoires in COVID-19. The assay was immunoSEQ multiplex PCR, and TCRdb's table has in-frame clones only and misses some. The table has approximately 90,000 clones, about nine tenths seen once; the top ten hold more than 5%. The specimen was peripheral blood. The receptor source for this set is a man aged 60 to 69 with COVID-19, enrolled during active disease.

The rearrangement joins TRBV7-2 to TRBJ2-1; TRBD2 is a possible D gene (5 bases). Trimming cost V 0 bases and J 4 bases, with 13 bases left between them. CDR1 and CDR2 from the germline V gene are SGHTA and FQGNSA. The CDR3 length is 16 residues. CDR3 nucleotides: TGTGCCAGCAGCTTAGCGAGAGGGCGATCATACAATGAGCAGTTCTTC. Protein: CASSLARGRSYNEQFF.

The chain links TRBV19 to TRBJ2-7, with 8 bases lining up with TRBD2. The J segment lost 8 bases and the V segment lost 5 bases, leaving 23 bases of the junction unmatched. Germline V gives CDR1 LNHDA, CDR2 SQIVND (reference sequence). The CDR3 is made up of 18 amino acids. Here the CDR3 DNA reads TGTGCCAGTAGTTCAACGGGGGGGTCGGAGCGGGAGTCCCCGCAGCAGTACTTC. Translating it yields CASSSTGGSERESPQQYF.

V gene TRBV15 combines with J gene TRBJ2-3, with D uncertain. Germline V lookup: CDR1 LNHNV, CDR2 YYDKDF (reference sequence). This CDR3 has 11 amino acids. V dropped 1 base and J dropped 7 bases, with 3 bases sitting between them. The CDR3 loop reads CATSRVNTQYF. The CDR3 DNA reads TGTGCCACCAGCAGAGTCAATACGCAGTATTTT.

This rearrangement joins TRBV7-9 to TRBJ2-4; D is perhaps TRBD1 (6 bases). Germline CDR1 reads SEHNR; CDR2 reads FQNEAQ (reference sequence). The CDR3 covers 15 residues. V lost 4 bases, J lost 1 base, and 11 bases lay in between. DNA for the CDR3: TGTGCCAGCAGCTATGAGGGGGTTGCCAAAAACATTCAGTACTTC. This codes for CASSYEGVAKNIQYF.

The chain employs TRBV7-3 and TRBJ2-1; 11 bases agree with TRBD2. Germline CDR1 is SGHTA and CDR2 is FQGTGA. CDR3 length equals 17 residues. V shed 0 bases and J 4 bases; nucleotides not matched to a gene: 5. The CDR3 coding sequence is TGTGCCAGCAGCTTAACGTCGGGACTAGCGGCATACAATGAGCAGTTCTTC. It specifies CASSLTSGLAAYNEQFF.